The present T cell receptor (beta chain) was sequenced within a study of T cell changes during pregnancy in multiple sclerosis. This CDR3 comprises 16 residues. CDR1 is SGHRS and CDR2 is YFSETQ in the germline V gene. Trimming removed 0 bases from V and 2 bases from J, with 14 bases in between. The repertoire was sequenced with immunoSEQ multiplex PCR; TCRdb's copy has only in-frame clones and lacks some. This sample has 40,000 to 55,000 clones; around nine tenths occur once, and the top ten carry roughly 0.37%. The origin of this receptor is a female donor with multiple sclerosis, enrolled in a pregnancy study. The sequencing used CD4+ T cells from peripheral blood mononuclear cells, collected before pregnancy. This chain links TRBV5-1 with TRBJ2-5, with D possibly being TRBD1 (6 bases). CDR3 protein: CASSLVTGLIQETQYF. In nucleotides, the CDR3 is TGCGCCAGCAGCTTGGTAACAGGGCTCATACAAGAGACCCAGTACTTC.